This T cell receptor (beta chain) stems from a study of post-analysis software for immune sequencing data (dated by TCRdb to between 2014 and 2017). About the full investigation: Recorded disease courses included relapsing-remitting, secondary progressive and progressive-relapsing multiple sclerosis, with some patients lacking subtype annotation. The patient repertoires were compared against approximately twelve previously published healthy control repertoires obtained from donors aged about 6 to 27 years. A subset of samples was prepared in parallel using single-end sample barcoding, then pooled and co-amplified after Illumina adapter ligation.

Comment on this clonotype: This clone's antigen is unknown. Qualities for individual bases were not recorded, and no much larger clone is one base off.

To prepare the library, PCR was applied. The sequencer listed for this sample is Illumina HiSeq 2500. Unique molecular identifiers were incorporated into TCR beta cDNA libraries to reduce PCR and sequencing biases. Every 1 to 10 million input T cells yielded roughly 500,000 cDNA molecules, meaning each molecule approximated one T cell. The patient libraries were prepared and sequenced using the same protocol as the earlier healthy control dataset. Within a given batch, samples were prepared together, multiplexed and sequenced on the same HiSeq lane. For the original study's pipeline: MIGEC was used to process the raw barcoded reads, and molecular identifier groups with only a single read were discarded before consensus assembly and CDR3 extraction. Clonotype tables were post-analysed with VDJtools, and diversity was normalized by down-sampling all datasets to the smallest sample size. Repertoire overlap clustering matched CDR3 amino acid but not nucleotide sequences to correct batch-related cross-sample contamination. The raw public data were reprocessed by TCRdb itself: fastp quality trimming at Q25, MiXCR clonotype calling, in-frame beta chains only. For every CDR3 protein sequence, its rows merge into one entry that carries the most common genes and DNA. Clone size and V and J calls follow TCRdb, not the original study. For this sample the table gives roughly 410,000 distinct CDR3 sequences, of which less than 35% were detected only once. Of the sample, around an eighth is held by the ten largest clones.

What the authors observed across the whole study: Direct clustering with F measure revealed strong co-clustering of samples prepared in the same batch, which led to a batch-effect correction. The control group was slightly older than the multiple sclerosis patient group. A handful of TRBV segments, including TRBV5-6, TRBV5-1 and TRBV20-1, were significantly more frequent in patients than controls. Significantly lower normalized Chao1 diversity was found in multiple sclerosis patients than in controls, suggesting substantial peripheral T-cell clonal expansion.

TCR beta repertoires were profiled from peripheral blood of 10 to 15 young patients with multiple sclerosis to demonstrate the VDJtools post-analysis software. The multiple sclerosis patients were children and adolescents ranging in age from roughly 6 to 16 years. The CDR3, from cysteine to phenylalanine, totals 14 residues. Only the CDR3 DNA stays, 42 bases, in frame from base 1. The germline ends are 12 bases apart after V is trimmed by 10 bases and J by 0 bases. CDR1 is given as SEHNR and CDR2 as FQNEAQ, both from the germline V gene (reference sequence). The clonotype was recovered from a girl between 5 and 17 years old with multiple sclerosis. Recombination linked TRBV7-9 to TRBJ1-4, with TRBD1 as a weak D call on 6 bases. Sequenced material: blood. The CDR3 loop reads CATSRQATNEKLFF. The DNA reads TGTGCCACCTCGAGACAGGCAACTAATGAAAAACTGTTTTTT. The full variable domain, completed from the reference TRBV7-9 and TRBJ1-4 proteins outside the CDR3, reads DTGVSQNPRHKITKRGQNVTFRCDPISEHNRLYWYRQTLGQGPEFLTYFQNEAQLEKSRLLSDRFSAERPKGSFSTLEIQRTEQGDSAMYLCATSRQATNEKLFFGSGTQLSVL.